This TCR beta chain emerged from a study of cytomegalovirus exposure and HLA in healthy donors. Overall study findings and caveats: In vitro work confirmed that a few CMV-associated chains recognize CMV antigens.

Every donor was a healthy person donating bone marrow. Trimming shortened V by 9 bases and J by 4 bases, and 19 bases separated the two germline ends. Germline values: CDR1 LNHDA, CDR2 SQIVND (reference sequence). CDR3 length: 15 residues. PCR amplification relied on 60 Vbeta primers (plus 13 Jbeta primers). Per the original methods: Unique TCR beta chains totaled roughly 81 million in a later count, with around 12 million of them shared. Produced via immunoSEQ multiplex PCR; TCRdb's table is partial and in-frame only. The V and J calls and the clone size are those of that table, but D and trimming were determined from the DNA. This sample yields approximately 150,000 clones, of which approximately 80% are seen a single time; 2.4% belongs to the top ten. Regarding this clone: Antigen unknown.

This clonotype originated in a young woman in good health and CMV-seropositive. The rearrangement links TRBV19 to TRBJ1-5; D perhaps matches TRBD1 (5 bases). Sequenced sample: PBMCs. CDR3 coding DNA: TGTGCCAGCTGTGGAGACCTTAGGGGAAATCAGCCCCAGCATTTT. Protein sequence: CASCGDLRGNQPQHF.